This paragraph reports one T cell receptor (beta chain). Antigen: not known. This sample is drawn from a study of identical twins. Unique molecular identifiers were present on cDNA, and template switching added a universal primer site. Via MiXCR, TCRdb re-called the 5' RACE reads, giving one row per CDR3 protein. The table has 1.5 million to 2 million distinct CDR3 sequences, more than 30% seen once. Study-wide points: Insertion counts were lower in abundant cord blood beta clonotypes, a trend that memory repertoires did not show. Cross-sectional statistics underpinned the conclusions; the same donors were not followed. Zero-insertion results could be subject to partial confounding by invariant MAIT and iNKT cells.

Germline CDR1 and CDR2: DFQATT and SNEGSKA (reference sequence). V was shortened by 6 bases and J by 11 bases, with 11 bases between the two germline ends. There are 11 residues in the CDR3. The rearrangement uses TRBV20-1 and TRBJ1-6; no clear D. Sequencing input: cord blood. This sequence was found in a newborn girl in good health. The CDR3, as DNA: TGCAGTGCCCAACTGGGCACACCCCTCCACTTT. This encodes CSAQLGTPLHF.